These 15 T cell receptor beta chains were sequenced from one sample in a study of regulatory T cells in long-lasting Graves disease. This sample's time point: persistent/refractory GD, antithyroid drugs over 5 years with positive TRAb. PBMCs were the source of the RNA used for TCR sequencing. According to the study, TCR beta libraries were built with iRepertoire HTBI primers and CDR3-region Arm-PCR. Each CDR3 protein gets one entry after TCRdb re-called the multiplex PCR reads with MiXCR. The table records 400,000 to 600,000 distinct CDR3 sequences, roughly 21% of them present only once. The sample in question was peripheral blood mononuclear cells (PBMCs), obtained when the disease was refractory, from a patient treated with antithyroid drugs. These receptors came from a female donor with Graves disease.

This chain connects TRBV5-6 to TRBJ1-1; D ambiguous. This CDR3 is 11 amino acids long. Trimming shortened V by 5 bases and J by 8 bases, and 10 bases separated the two germline ends. Germline-derived CDR1 and CDR2 are SGHDT and YYEEEE. For the CDR3, the DNA is TGTGCCAGCAGTCGAACGGCCGAAGCTTTCTTT. Translated: CASSRTAEAFF.

This chain links TRBV4-2 with TRBJ1-1; D unresolved. CDR1 and CDR2 from the germline V gene are LGHNA and YNFKEQ. V was pared by 0 bases and J by 2 bases, with 10 bases between. This CDR3 has 15 amino acids. The CDR3: CASSQDHEDNTEAFF. CDR3 DNA sequence: TGTGCCAGCAGCCAAGATCACGAGGATAACACTGAAGCTTTCTTT.

The chain links TRBV4-3 to TRBJ2-7; D gene uncertain. Germline V gene sequence: CDR1 LGHNA, CDR2 YSLEER. V was cut by 3 bases and J by 2 bases, with 8 bases left in between. CDR3 size: 13 residues. The CDR3 nucleotides are TGCGCCAGCAGCCAGATACTGACCTACGAGCAGTACTTC. It codes for CASSQILTYEQYF.

This chain joins TRBV28 and TRBJ1-1, with D possibly being TRBD1 (5 bases). CDR3 length: 12 amino acids. Germline CDR1 MDHEN, CDR2 SYDVKM. Deletions cut 7 bases from V and 5 bases from J, with 11 bases between. The CDR3 region has the DNA TGTGCCAGCAATGGGGGGAGGACTGAAGCTTTCTTT. It is translated as CASNGGRTEAFF.

The sample holds many counts of this clonotype. The chain combines TRBV11-2 with TRBJ1-2, with a possible D match to TRBD1 (6 bases). CDR1 is SGHAT and CDR2 is FQNNGV in the germline V gene. The CDR3 has 14 residues. The germline V and J ends were trimmed by 3 bases and 4 bases, with 12 bases remaining between them. This CDR3 is CASSFDRKGYGYTF. In nucleotides, the CDR3 is TGTGCCAGCAGCTTCGACAGGAAGGGCTATGGCTACACCTTC.

This clonotype was seen at least ten times. The J gene is TRBJ1-5, the V gene TRBV6-2 or TRBV6-3; D might be TRBD1 (5 bases). CDR3 length: 14 amino acids. V was shortened by 2 bases and J by 4 bases, with 9 bases between the two germline ends. Looked up from germline, CDR1 is MNHEY and CDR2 is SVGEGT. CDR3 DNA sequence: TGTGCCAGCAGTTACCTCCAGGGAAATCAGCCCCAGCATTTT. Translated: CASSYLQGNQPQHF.

This clonotype showed up many times. This chain uses TRBV10-3 with TRBJ2-7; perhaps D is TRBD1 or TRBD2 (7 bases each). The CDR3 length is 15 residues. Germline assignment: CDR1 ENHRY and CDR2 SYGVKD. V was cut by 6 bases and J by 0 bases, with 15 bases left in between. The CDR3 sequence: CAIRHDREGSYEQYF. The CDR3 bases are TGTGCCATCAGACACGACAGGGAGGGCTCCTACGAGCAGTACTTC.

This clonotype was detected many times. The V call is TRBV6-1, the J call TRBJ1-1; D may be TRBD1 (6 bases). The germline CDR1 and CDR2 sequences are MNHNS and SASEGT. V lost 1 base and J lost 3, with 18 bases in between. This CDR3 spans 17 amino acids. The CDR3 DNA reads as TGTGCCAGCAGTGAAGGGGTTGTGGGGGCAGGGGACACTGAAGCTTTCTTT. It yields the protein CASSEGVVGAGDTEAFF.

This clonotype was seen a few times. The chain couples TRBV5-4 to TRBJ2-7, with 7 bases lining up with TRBD2. V lost 2 bases, J lost 5 bases, and 10 bases stayed unmatched. CDR3 length equals 15 residues. CDR1 and CDR2 (germline): SGHNT, YYREEE (reference sequence). For the CDR3, the DNA is TGTGCCAGCAGCTTCGGGAGGCGGGACGGCGACGAGCAGTACTTC. Translating gives CASSFGRRDGDEQYF.

Many counts were recorded for this clonotype. CDR3 in amino acids: CASSLSRTGYGYTF. CDR3 nucleotide sequence: TGTGCCAGCAGCTTATCCAGGACAGGCTATGGCTACACCTTC. This rearrangement joins TRBV7-2 to TRBJ1-2; 7 nucleotides agree with TRBD1. Germline V gives CDR1 SGHTA, CDR2 FQGNSA. The J segment lost 4 bases and the V segment lost 2 bases, leaving 4 bases of the junction unmatched. The CDR3 contains 14 residues.

The chain carries TRBV20-1 and TRBJ1-6; D might be TRBD1 (5 bases). The CDR3 extends over 17 amino acids. With 6 bases removed from V and 0 bases from J, the gap between germline ends came to 18 bases. Germline values: CDR1 DFQATT, CDR2 SNEGSKA (reference sequence). The CDR3: CSAPTIWGDSYNSPLHF. CDR3 nucleotides: TGCAGTGCCCCCACTATTTGGGGGGACTCCTATAATTCACCCCTCCACTTT.

This clonotype appeared a single time. This may be a read error: a much more frequent sequence differs by one nucleotide. The rearrangement uses TRBV24-1 and TRBJ2-4, with no clear D. There are 11 residues in the CDR3. CDR1 and CDR2 (germline): KGHDR, SFDVKD. Trimming removed 4 bases from V and 13 bases from J, with 10 bases in between. The CDR3 region is CATSDYCKQYF. The CDR3 DNA reads TGTGCCACCAGTGACTACTGCAAACAGTACTTC.

This clonotype was observed at least ten times. The V and J genes are TRBV2 and TRBJ1-4; 7 bases match TRBD1. Germline CDR1 is SNHLY and CDR2 is FYNNEI. CDR3 length: 12 amino acids. J lost 8 bases, V lost 8 bases, and 5 bases had no gene match. The CDR3 nucleotides read TGTGCCAGCCTGAGGACAGGAGAAAAACTGTTTTTT. This gives the protein CASLRTGEKLFF.

CDR3 amino acids: CASSPTGGGLNTEAFF. The CDR3 nucleotides read TGTGCCAGCAGCCCGACAGGGGGCGGCTTGAACACTGAAGCTTTCTTT. The chain uses TRBV5-4 and TRBJ1-1; the match to TRBD1 covers 10 bases. Germline V gene data show CDR1 as SGHNT and CDR2 as YYREEE (reference sequence). The CDR3 consists of 16 residues. After removal of 4 bases from V and 0 bases from J, the junction contained 6 bases not matched to a gene.

This chain connects TRBV19 to TRBJ1-5, with D possibly matching TRBD1 (5 bases). Trimming pared 3 bases from V and 3 bases from J, leaving 9 bases between. The CDR3 is made up of 14 amino acids. Per germline, CDR1 LNHDA and CDR2 SQIVND (reference sequence). The CDR3 sequence: CASSILGTNQPQHF. CDR3 bases: TGTGCCAGTAGTATTCTGGGGACCAATCAGCCCCAGCATTTT.